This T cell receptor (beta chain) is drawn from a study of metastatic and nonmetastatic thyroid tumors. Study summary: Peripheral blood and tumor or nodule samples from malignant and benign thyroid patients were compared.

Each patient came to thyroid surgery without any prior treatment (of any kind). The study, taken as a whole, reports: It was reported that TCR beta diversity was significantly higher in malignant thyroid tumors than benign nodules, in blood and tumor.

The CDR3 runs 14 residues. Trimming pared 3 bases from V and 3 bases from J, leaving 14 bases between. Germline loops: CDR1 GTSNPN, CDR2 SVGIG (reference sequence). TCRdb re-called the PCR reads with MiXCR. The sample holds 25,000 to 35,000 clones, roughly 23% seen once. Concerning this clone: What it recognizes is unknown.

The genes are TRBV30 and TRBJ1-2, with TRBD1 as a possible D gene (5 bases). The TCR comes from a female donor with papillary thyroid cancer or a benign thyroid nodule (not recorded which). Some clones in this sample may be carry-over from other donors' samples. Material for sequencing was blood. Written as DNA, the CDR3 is TGTGCCTGGAGATCTAAGGGACCCCACTATGGCTACACCTTC. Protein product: CAWRSKGPHYGYTF. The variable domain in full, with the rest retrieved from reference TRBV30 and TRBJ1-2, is SQTIHQWPATLVQPVGSPLSLECTVEGTSNPNLYWYRQAAGRGLQLLFYSVGIGQISSEVPQNLSASRPQDRQFILSSKKLLLSDSGFYLCAWRSKGPHYGYTFGSGTRLTVV.